In this sample, the clone carrying this T cell receptor beta chain turned up a few times. This entry comes from a study of T-cell reconstitution after alpha-beta-depleted transplantation in children. The library targeted TCRbeta and was prepared with unique molecular identifiers. TCRdb re-called the PCR reads through MiXCR, storing one row per CDR3 protein. The data contain about 120,000 distinct CDR3 sequences, approximately 10% of them singletons. Trimming cost V 0 bases and J 2 bases, with 23 bases left between them. Germline lookup yields CDR1 LNHDA and CDR2 SQIVND (reference sequence). This CDR3 contains 19 residues.

The rearrangement uses TRBV19 and TRBJ2-7; D is tentatively TRBD1 or TRBD2 (5 bases each). The sequence was collected from a human donor who donated a stem cell graft to a child with acute lymphoblastic leukemia. Source: PBMCs from the stem cell graft donor, taken from the stem cell graft. The CDR3 is CASSIDHSGTYDYPYEQYF. The CDR3 bases are TGTGCCAGTAGTATAGATCACTCCGGGACCTACGATTATCCCTACGAGCAGTACTTC.